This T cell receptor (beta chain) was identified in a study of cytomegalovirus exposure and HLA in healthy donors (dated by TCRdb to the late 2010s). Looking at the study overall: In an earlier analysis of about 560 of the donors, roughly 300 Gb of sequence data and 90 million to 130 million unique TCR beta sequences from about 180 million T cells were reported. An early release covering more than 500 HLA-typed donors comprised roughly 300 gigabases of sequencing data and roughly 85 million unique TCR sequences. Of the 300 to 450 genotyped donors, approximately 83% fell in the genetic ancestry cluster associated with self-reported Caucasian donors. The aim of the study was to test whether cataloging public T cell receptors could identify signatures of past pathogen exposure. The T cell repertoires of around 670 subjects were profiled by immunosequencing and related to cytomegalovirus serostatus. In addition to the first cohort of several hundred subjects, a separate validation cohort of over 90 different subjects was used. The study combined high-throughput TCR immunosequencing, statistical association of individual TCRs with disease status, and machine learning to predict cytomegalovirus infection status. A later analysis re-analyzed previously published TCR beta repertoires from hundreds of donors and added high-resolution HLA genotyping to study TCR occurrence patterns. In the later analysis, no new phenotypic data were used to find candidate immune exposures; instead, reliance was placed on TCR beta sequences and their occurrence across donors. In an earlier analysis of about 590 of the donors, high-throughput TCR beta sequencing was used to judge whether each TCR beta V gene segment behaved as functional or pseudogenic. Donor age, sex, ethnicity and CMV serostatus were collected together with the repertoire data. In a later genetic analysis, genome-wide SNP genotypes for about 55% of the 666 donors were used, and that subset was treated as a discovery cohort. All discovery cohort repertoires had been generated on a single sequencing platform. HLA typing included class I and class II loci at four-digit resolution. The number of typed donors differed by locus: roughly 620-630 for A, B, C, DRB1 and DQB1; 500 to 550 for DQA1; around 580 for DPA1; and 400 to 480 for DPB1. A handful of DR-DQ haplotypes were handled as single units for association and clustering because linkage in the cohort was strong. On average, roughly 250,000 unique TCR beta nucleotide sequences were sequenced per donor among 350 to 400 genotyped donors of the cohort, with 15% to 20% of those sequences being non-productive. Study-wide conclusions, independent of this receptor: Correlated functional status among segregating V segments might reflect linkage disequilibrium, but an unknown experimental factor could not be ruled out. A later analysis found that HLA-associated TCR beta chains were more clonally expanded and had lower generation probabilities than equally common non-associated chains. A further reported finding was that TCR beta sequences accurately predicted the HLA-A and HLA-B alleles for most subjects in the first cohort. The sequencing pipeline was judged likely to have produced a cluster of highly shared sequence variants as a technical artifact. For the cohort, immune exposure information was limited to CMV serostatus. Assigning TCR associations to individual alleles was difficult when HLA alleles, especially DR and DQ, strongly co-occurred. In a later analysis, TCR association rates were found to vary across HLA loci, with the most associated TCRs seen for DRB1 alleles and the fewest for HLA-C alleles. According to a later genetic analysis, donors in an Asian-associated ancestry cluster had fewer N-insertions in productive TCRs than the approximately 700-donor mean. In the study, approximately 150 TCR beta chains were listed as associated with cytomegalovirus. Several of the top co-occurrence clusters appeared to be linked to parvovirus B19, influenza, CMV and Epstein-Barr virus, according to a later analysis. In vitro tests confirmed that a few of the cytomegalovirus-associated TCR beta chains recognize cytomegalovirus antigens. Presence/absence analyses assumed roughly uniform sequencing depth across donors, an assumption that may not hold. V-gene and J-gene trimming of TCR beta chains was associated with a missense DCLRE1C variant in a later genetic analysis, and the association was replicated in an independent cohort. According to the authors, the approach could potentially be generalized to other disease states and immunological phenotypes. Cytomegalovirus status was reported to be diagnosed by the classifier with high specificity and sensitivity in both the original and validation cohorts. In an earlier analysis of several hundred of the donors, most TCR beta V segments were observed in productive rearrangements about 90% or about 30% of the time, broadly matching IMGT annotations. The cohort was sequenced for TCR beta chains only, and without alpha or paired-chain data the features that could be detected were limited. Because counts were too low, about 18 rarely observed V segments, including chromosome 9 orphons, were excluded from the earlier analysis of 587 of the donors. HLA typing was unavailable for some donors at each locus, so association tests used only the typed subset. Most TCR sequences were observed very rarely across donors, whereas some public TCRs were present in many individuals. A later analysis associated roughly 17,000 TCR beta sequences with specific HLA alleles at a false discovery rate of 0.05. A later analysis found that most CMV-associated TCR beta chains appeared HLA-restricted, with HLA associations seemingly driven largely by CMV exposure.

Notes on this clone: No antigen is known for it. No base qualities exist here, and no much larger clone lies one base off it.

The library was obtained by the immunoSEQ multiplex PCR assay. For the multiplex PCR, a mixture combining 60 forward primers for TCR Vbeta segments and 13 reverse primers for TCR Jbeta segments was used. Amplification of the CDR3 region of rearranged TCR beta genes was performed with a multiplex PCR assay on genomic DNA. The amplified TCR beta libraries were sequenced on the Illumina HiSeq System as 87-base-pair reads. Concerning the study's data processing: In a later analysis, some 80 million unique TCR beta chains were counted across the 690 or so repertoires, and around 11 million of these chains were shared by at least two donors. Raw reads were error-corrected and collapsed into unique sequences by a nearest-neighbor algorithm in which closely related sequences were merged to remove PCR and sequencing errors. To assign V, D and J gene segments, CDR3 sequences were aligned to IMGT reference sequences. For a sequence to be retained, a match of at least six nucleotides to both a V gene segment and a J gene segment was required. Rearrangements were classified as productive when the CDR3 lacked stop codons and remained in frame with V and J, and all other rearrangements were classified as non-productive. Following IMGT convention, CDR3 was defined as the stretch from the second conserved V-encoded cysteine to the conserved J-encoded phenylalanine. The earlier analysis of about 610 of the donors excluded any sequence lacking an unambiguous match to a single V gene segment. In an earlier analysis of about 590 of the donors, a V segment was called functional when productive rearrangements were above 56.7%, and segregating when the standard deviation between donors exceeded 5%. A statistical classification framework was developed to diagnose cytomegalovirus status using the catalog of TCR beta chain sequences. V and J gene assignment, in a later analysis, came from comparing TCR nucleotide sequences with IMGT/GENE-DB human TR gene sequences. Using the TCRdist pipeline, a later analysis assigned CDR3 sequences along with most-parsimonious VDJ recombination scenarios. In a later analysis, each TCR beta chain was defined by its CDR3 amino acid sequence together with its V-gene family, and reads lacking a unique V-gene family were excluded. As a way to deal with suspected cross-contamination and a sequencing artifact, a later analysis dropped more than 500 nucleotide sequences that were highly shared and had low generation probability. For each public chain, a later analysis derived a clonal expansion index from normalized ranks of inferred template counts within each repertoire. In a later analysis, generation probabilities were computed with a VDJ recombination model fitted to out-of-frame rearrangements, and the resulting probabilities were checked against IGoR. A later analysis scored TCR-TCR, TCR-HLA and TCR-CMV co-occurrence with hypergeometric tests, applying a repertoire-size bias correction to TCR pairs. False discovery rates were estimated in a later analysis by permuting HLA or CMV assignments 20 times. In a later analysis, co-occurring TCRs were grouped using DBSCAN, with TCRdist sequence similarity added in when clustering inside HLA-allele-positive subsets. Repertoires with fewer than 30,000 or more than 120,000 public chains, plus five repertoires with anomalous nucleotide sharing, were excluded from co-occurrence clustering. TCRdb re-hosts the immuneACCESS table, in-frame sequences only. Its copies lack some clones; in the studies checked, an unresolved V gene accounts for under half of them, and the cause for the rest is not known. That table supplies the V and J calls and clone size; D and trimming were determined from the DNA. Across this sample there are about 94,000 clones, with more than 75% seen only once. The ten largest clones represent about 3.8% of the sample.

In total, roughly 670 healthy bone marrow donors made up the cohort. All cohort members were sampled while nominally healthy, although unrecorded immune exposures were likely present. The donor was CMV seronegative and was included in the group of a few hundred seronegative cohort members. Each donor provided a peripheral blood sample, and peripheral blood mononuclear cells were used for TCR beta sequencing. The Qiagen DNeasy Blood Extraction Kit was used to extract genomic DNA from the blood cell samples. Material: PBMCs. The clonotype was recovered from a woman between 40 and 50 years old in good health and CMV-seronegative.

In nucleotide form, the sequence is TGTGCCAGCAGTACGACCGGGACAGGACTCACCGGGGAGCTGTTTTTT. Its coded protein is CASSTTGTGLTGELFF. The rearrangement combines TRBV27 with TRBJ2-2, with 8 bases aligning to TRBD1. Reading the germline V gene (reference sequence) gives CDR1 MNHEY and CDR2 SMNVEV. V is cut back by 5 bases and J by 4 bases, with 9 bases in the junction unmatched. The CDR3 numbers 16 residues from cysteine through phenylalanine. Left in the record is the CDR3 DNA by itself, 48 bases read in frame from the first base.